This T cell receptor beta chain was profiled in a study of cytomegalovirus exposure and HLA in healthy donors. Study-wide results and caveats: Most sequenced TCRs were rare (though some public TCRs occurred in many donors). In a later analysis, HLA-associated TCR beta chains were more clonally expanded than equally common others. TCR beta V segments were, for the most part, productive about 87% or about 30% of the time in an earlier analysis.

Turning to this clone: Its target is unknown.

CDR1 is SGHRS, CDR2 YFSETQ, per germline. The V gene end was trimmed by 1 base and the J gene end by 4 bases; junction bases not matched to a gene: 5. The CDR3 contains 15 residues. PCR was performed using 60 Vbeta and 13 Jbeta primers. Generated by immunoSEQ multiplex PCR, the TCRdb table keeps only in-frame clones and is missing some. Here the sample spans 70,000 to 80,000 clones, roughly four fifths being singletons. The TCR comes from a man aged 18 to 35 in good health and CMV-seronegative. The chain joins TRBV5-1 to TRBJ1-1, with TRBD1 identical over 9 bases. Source material: PBMCs. CDR3 sequence: CASSLTQTGGTEAFF. The CDR3, as DNA: TGCGCCAGCAGCTTGACACAGACAGGGGGCACTGAAGCTTTCTTT. The entire variable domain, with the rest obtained from reference TRBV5-1 and TRBJ1-1, is as follows: KAGVTQTPRYLIKTRGQQVTLSCSPISGHRSVSWYQQTPGQGLQFLFEYFSETQRNKGNFPGRFSGRQFSNSRSEMNVSTLELGDSALYLCASSLTQTGGTEAFFGQGTRLTVV.